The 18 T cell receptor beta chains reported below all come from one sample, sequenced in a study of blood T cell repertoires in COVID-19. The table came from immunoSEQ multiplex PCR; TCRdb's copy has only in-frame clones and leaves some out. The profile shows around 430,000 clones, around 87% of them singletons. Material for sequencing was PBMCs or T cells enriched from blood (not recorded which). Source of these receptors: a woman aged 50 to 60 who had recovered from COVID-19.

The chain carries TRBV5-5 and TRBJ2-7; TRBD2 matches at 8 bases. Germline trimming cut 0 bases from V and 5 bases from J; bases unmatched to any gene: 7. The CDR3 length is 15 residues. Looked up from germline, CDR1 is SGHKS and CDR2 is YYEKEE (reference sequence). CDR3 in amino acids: CASSLGLALPHEQYF. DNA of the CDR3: TGTGCCAGCAGCTTGGGACTAGCGTTACCCCACGAGCAGTACTTC.

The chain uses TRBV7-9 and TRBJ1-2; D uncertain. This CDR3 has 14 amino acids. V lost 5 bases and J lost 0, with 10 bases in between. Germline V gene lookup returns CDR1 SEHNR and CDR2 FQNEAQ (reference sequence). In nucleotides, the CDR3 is TGTGCCAGCAGCCCTCCCTTCTCTAACTATGGCTACACCTTC. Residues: CASSPPFSNYGYTF.

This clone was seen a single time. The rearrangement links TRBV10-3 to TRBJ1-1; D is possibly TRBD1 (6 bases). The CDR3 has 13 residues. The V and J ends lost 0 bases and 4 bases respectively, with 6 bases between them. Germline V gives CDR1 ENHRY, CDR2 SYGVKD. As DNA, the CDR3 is TGTGCCATCAGTGAGTCAGGGGGCACTGAAGCTTTCTTT. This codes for CAISESGGTEAFF.

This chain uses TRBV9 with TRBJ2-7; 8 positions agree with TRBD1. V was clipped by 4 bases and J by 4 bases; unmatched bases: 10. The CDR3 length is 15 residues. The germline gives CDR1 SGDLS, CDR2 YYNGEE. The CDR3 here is CASSLRTGITYEQYF. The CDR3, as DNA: TGTGCCAGCAGCCTACGGACAGGGATAACTTACGAGCAGTACTTC. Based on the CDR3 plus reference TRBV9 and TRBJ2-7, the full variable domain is DSGVTQTPKHLITATGQRVTLRCSPRSGDLSVYWYQQSLDQGLQFLIQYYNGEERAKGNILERFSAQQFPDLHSELNLSSLELGDSALYFCASSLRTGITYEQYFGPGTRLTVT.

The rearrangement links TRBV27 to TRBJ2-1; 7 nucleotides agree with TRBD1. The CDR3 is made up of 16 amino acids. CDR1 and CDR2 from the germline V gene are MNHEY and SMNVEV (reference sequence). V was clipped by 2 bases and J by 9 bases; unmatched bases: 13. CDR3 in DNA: TGTGCCAGCAGTTTAGCGTCTCCGGGACAGCTCTTTGAGCAGTTCTTC. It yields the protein CASSLASPGQLFEQFF.

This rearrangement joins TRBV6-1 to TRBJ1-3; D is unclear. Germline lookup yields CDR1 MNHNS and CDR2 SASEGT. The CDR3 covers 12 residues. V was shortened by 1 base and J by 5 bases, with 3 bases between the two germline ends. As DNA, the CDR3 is TGTGCCAGCAGTGAAGGGCGAAACACCATATATTTT. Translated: CASSEGRNTIYF.

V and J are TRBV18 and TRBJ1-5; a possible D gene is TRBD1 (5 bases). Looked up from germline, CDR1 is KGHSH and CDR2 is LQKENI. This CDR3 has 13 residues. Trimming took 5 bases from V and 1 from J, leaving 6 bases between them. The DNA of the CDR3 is TGTGCCAGCTCAGGGGGGAGCAATCAGCCCCAGCATTTT. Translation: CASSGGSNQPQHF.

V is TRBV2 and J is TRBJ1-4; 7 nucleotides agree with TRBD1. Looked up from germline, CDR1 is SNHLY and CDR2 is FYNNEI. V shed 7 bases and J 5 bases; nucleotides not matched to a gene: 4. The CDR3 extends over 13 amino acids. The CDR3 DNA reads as TGTGCCAGCAACCGGGACAGAAATGAAAAACTGTTTTTT. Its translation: CASNRDRNEKLFF.

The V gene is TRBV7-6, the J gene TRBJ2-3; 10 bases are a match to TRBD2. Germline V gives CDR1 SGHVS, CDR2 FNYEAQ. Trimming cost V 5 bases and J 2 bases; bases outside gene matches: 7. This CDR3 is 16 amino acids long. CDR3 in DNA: TGTGCCAGCAGCCAGCTAGCGGGGGCGTCCACAGATACGCAGTATTTT. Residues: CASSQLAGASTDTQYF.

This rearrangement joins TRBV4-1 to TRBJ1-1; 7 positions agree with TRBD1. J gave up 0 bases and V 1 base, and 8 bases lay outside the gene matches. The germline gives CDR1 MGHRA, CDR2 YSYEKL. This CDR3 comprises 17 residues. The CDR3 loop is CASSQAPTGPMNTEAFF. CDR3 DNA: TGCGCCAGCAGCCAAGCTCCGACAGGGCCAATGAACACTGAAGCTTTCTTT.

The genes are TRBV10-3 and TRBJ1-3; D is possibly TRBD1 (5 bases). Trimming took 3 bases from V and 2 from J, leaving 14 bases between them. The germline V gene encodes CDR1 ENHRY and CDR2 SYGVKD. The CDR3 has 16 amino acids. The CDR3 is CAISERTLNTGNTIYF. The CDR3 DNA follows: TGTGCCATCAGTGAAAGGACACTAAACACTGGAAACACCATATATTTT.

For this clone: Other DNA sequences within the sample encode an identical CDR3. This CDR3 is CASSLSWGPYGYTF. The CDR3 coding sequence is TGTGCCAGCAGTTTATCTTGGGGGCCCTATGGCTACACCTTC. The gene calls are TRBV27 and TRBJ1-2; a weak D match, TRBD1 (6 bases). Germline V gives CDR1 MNHEY, CDR2 SMNVEV (reference sequence). The CDR3 is 14 residues long. Trimming left V 0 bases short and J 4 bases short, with 9 bases between.

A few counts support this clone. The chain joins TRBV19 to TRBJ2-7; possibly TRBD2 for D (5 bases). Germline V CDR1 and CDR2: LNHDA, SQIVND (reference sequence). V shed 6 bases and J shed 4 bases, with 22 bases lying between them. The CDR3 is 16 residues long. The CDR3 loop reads CASSSGRAPGIYEQYF. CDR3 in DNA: TGTGCCAGTAGCTCGGGCCGGGCACCGGGGATATACGAGCAGTACTTC.

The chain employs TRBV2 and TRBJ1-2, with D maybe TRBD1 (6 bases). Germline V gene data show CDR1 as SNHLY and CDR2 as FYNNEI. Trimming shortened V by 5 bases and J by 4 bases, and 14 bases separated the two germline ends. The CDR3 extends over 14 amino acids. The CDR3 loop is CASSTTGRAYGYTF. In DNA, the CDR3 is TGTGCCAGCAGTACGACAGGTAGAGCCTATGGCTACACCTTC.

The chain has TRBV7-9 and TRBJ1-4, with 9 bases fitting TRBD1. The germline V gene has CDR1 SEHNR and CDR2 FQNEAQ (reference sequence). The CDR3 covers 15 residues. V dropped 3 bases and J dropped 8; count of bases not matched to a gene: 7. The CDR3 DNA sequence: TGTGCCAGCAGCTTGGGGGACAGGGTGGGAGAAAAACTGTTTTTT. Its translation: CASSLGDRVGEKLFF.

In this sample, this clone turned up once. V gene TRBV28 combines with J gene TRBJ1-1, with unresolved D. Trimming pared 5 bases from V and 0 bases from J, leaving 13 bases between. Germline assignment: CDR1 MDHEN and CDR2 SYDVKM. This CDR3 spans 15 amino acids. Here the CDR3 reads CASSPAERLNTEAFF. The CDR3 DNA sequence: TGTGCCAGCAGTCCCGCTGAACGGTTGAACACTGAAGCTTTCTTT. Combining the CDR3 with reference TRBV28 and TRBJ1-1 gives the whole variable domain DVKVTQSSRYLVKRTGEKVFLECVQDMDHENMFWYRQDPGLGLRLIYFSYDVKMKEKGDIPEGYSVSREKKERFSLILESASTNQTSMYLCASSPAERLNTEAFFGQGTRLTVV.

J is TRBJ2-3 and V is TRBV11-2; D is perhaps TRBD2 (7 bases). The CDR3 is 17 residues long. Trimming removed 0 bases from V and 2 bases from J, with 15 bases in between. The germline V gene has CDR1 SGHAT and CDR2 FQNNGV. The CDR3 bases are TGTGCCAGCAGCTTAGATCTGGCGGGGGCCCACACAGATACGCAGTATTTT. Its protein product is CASSLDLAGAHTDTQYF.

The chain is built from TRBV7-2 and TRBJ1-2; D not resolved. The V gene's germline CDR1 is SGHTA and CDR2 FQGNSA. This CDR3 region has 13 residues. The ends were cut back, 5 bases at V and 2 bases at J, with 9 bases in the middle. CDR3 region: CASSLIKNYGYTF. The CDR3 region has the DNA TGTGCCAGCAGCCTAATTAAAAACTATGGCTACACCTTC.